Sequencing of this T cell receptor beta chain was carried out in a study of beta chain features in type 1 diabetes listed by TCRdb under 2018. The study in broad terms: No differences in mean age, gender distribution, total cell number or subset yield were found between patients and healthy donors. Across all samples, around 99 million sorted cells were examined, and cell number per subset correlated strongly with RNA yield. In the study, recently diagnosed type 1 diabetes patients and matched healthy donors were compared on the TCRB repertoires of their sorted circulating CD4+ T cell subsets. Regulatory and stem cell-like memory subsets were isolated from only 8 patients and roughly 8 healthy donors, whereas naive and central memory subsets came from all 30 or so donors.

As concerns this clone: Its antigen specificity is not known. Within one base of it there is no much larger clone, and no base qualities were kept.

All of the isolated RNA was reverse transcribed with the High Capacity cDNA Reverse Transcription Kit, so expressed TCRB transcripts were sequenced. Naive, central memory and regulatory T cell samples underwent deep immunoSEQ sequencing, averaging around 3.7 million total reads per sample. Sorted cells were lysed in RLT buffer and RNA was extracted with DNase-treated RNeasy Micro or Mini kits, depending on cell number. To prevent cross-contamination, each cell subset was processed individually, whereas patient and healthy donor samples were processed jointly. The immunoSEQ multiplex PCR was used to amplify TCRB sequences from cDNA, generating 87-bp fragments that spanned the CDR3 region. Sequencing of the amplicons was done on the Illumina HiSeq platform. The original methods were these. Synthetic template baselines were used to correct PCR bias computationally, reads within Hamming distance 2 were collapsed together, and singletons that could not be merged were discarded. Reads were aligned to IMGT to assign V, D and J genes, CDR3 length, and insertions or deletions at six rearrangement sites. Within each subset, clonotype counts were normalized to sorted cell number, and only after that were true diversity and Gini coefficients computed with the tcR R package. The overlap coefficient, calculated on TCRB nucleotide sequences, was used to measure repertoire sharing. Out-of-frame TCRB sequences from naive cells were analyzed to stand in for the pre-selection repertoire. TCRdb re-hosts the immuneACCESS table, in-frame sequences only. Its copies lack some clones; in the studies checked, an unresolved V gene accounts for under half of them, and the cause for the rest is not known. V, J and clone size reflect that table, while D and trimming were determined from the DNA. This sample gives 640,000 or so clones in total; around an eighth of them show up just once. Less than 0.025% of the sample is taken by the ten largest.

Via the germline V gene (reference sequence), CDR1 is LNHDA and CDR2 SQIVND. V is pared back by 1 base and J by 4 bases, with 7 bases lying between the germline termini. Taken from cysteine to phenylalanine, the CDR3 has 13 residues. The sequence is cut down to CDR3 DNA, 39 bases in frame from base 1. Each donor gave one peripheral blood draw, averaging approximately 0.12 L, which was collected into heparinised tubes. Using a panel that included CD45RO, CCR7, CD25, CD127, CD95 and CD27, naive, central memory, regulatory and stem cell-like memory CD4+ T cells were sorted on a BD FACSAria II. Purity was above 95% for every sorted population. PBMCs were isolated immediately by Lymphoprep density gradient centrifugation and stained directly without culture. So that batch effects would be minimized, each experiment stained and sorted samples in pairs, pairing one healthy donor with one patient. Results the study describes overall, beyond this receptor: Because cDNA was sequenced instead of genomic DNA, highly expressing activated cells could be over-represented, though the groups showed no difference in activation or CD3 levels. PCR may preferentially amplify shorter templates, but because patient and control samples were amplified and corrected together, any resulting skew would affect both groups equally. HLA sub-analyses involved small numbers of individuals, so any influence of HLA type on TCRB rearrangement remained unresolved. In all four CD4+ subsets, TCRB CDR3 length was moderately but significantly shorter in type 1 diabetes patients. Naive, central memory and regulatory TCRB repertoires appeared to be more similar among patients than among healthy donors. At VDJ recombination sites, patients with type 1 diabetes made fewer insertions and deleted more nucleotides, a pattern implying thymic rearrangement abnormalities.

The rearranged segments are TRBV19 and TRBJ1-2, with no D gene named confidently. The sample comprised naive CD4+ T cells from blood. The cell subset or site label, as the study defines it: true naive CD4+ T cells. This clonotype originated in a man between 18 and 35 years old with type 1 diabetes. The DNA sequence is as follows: TGTGCCAGTAGTATAGTTTCATTCTATGGCTACACCTTC. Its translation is CASSIVSFYGYTF.